The 3 T cell receptor beta chains in this list originate from one sample, sequenced in a study of blood T cell repertoires in COVID-19. Method: immunoSEQ multiplex PCR; TCRdb's copy keeps in-frame clones and lacks some. The sample holds roughly 200,000 clones, 85% seen once. Sequences were obtained from PBMCs or T cells enriched from blood (not recorded which). These receptors all stem from a man aged 35-49 years who had recovered from COVID-19.

This sequence joins TRBV29-1 and TRBJ1-3; a weak D match, TRBD1 (5 bases). Germline V gene lookup returns CDR1 SQVTM and CDR2 ANQGSEA. The length of the CDR3 is 15 residues. V was cut by 0 bases and J by 4 bases, with 13 bases left in between. The DNA of the CDR3 is TGCAGCGTTGAAGATGAAAGGGCAGGGGGAAACACCATATATTTT. Its protein product is CSVEDERAGGNTIYF.

V is TRBV19 and J is TRBJ2-2; D is perhaps TRBD1 (5 bases). CDR3 length equals 14 residues. V was trimmed by 5 bases and J by 3 bases, leaving 10 bases between them. The germline gives CDR1 LNHDA, CDR2 SQIVND (reference sequence). This chain's CDR3 is CASSVQAHTGELFF. DNA for the CDR3: TGTGCCAGTAGTGTACAGGCCCACACCGGGGAGCTGTTTTTT.

The chain employs TRBV18 and TRBJ1-2; TRBD1 aligns across 9 bases. Per germline, CDR1 KGHSH and CDR2 LQKENI. This CDR3 region has 17 residues. J was trimmed by 7 bases and V by 3 bases; bases with no gene match: 15. CDR3 nucleotides: TGTGCCAGCTCACCTGTGGACGGGACAGGGTTTTTCCGTGGCTACACCTTC. Protein product: CASSPVDGTGFFRGYTF.